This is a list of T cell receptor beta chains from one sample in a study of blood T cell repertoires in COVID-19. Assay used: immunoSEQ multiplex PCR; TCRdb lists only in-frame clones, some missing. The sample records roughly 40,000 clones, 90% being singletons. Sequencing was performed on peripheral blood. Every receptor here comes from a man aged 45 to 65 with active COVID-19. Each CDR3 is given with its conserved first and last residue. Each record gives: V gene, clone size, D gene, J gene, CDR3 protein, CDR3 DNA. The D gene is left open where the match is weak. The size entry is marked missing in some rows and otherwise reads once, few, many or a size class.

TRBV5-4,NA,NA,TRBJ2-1,CASSVDSYNEQFF,TGTGCCAGCAGCGTGGACAGTTACAATGAGCAGTTCTTC
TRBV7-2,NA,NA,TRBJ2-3,CASSFGLTDTQYF,TGTGCCAGCAGCTTCGGTCTCACAGATACGCAGTATTTT
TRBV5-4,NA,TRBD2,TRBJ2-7,CASSLGGTRWAEQYF,TGTGCCAGCAGCTTGGGTGGGACTAGGTGGGCCGAGCAGTACTTC
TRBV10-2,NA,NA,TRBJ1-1,CASSLQGFTEAFF,TGCGCCAGCAGCTTACAGGGTTTTACTGAAGCTTTCTTT
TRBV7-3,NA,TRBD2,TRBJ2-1,CASSLSSGIYNEQFF,TGTGCCAGCAGTCTCTCTAGCGGAATTTACAATGAGCAGTTCTTC
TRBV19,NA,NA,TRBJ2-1,CATLPGGRHYFQEQFF,TGTGCCACCCTTCCCGGAGGGAGACATTACTTTCAGGAGCAGTTCTTC
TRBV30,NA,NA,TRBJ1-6,CAWSQNRNSPLHF,TGTGCCTGGAGTCAAAACAGGAATTCACCCCTCCACTTT
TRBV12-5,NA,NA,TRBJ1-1,CASGLVMGRNTEAFF,TGTGCTAGTGGTTTGGTAATGGGGCGGAACACTGAAGCTTTCTTT
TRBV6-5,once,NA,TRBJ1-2,CASGRQANRYGYTF,TGTGCCAGCGGCCGACAGGCAAACCGTTATGGCTACACCTTC
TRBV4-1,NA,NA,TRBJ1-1,CASSLYRGTDTEAFF,TGCGCCAGCAGCCTTTATAGGGGGACGGACACTGAAGCTTTCTTT
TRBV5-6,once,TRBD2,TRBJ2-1,CASSSNLAGGAFYNEQFF,TGTGCCAGCAGCTCGAATCTAGCCGGGGGGGCCTTCTACAATGAGCAGTTCTTC
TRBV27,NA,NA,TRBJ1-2,CASSLERGVYGYTF,TGTGCCAGCAGTTTAGAACGGGGTGTCTATGGCTACACCTTC
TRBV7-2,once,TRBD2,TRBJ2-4,CASSLGLAGGPKNIQYF,TGTGCCAGCAGCTTAGGGCTAGCGGGGGGGCCCAAAAACATTCAGTACTTC
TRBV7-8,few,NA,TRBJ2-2,CASSPDSRTNTGELFF,TGTGCCAGCAGCCCGGATTCGCGGACGAACACCGGGGAGCTGTTTTTT
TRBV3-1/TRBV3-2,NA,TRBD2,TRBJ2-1,CASSQDISGGFYNEQFF,TGTGCCAGCAGCCAAGATATTAGCGGGGGTTTCTACAATGAGCAGTTCTTC